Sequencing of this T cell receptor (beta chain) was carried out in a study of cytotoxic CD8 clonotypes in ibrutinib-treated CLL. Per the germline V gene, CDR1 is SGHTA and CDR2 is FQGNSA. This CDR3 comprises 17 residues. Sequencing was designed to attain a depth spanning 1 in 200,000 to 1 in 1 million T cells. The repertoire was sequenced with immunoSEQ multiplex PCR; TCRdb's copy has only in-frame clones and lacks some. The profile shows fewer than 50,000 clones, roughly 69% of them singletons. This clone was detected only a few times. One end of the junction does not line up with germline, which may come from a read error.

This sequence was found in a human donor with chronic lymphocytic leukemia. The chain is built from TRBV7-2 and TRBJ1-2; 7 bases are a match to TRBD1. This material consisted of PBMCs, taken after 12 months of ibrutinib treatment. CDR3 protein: CASNLRAGGGINYGYTF. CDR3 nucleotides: TGTGCCAGCAACTTACGGGCAGGGGGAGGTATTAACTATGGCTACACCTTC.